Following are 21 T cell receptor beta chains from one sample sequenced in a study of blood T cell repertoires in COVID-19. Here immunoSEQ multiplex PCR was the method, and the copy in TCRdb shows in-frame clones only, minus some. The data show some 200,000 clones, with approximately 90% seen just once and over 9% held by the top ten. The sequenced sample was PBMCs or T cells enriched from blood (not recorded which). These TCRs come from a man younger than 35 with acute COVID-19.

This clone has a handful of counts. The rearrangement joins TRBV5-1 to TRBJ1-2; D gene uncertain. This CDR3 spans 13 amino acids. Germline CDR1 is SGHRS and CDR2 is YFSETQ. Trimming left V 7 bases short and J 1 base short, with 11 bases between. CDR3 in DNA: TGCGCCAGCCGAGTTGGGAGTAACTATGGCTACACCTTC. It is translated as CASRVGSNYGYTF.

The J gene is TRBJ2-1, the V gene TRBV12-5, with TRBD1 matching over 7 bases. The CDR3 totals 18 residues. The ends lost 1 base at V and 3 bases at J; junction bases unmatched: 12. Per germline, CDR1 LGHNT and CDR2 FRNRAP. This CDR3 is CASGLGQTGTASYNEQFF. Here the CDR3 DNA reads TGTGCTAGTGGTTTGGGGCAGACCGGGACAGCCAGCTACAATGAGCAGTTCTTC.

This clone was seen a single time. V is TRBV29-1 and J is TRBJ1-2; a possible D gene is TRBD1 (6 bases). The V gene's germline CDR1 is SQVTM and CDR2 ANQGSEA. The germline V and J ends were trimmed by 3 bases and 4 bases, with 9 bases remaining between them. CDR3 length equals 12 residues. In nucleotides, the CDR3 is TGCAGCGTTGAGGACAGCTCCTATGGCTACACCTTC. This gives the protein CSVEDSSYGYTF. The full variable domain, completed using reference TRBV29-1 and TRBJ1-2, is SAVISQKPSRDICQRGTSLTIQCQVDSQVTMMFWYRQQPGQSLTLIATANQGSEATYESGFVIDKFPISRPNLTFSTLTVSNMSPEDSSIYLCSVEDSSYGYTFGSGTRLTVV.

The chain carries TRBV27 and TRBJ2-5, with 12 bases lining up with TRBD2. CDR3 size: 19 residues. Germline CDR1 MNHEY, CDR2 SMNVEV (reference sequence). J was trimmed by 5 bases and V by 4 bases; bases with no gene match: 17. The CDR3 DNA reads TGTGCCAGCAGTTCTAGCGGGAGGGGCAGGGCGAGTAGAGGGGAGACCCAGTACTTC. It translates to CASSSSGRGRASRGETQYF.

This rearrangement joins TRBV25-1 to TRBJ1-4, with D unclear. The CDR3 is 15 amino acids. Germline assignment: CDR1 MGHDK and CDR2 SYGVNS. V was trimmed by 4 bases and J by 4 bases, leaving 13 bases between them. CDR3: CASSGYGGINEKLFF. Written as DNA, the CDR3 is TGTGCCAGCAGTGGCTACGGAGGGATTAATGAAAAACTGTTTTTT. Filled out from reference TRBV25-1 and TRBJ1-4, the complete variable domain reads EADIYQTPRYLVIGTGKKITLECSQTMGHDKMYWYQQDPGMELHLIHYSYGVNSTEKGDLSSESTVSRIRTEHFPLTLESARPSHTSQYLCASSGYGGINEKLFFGSGTQLSVL.

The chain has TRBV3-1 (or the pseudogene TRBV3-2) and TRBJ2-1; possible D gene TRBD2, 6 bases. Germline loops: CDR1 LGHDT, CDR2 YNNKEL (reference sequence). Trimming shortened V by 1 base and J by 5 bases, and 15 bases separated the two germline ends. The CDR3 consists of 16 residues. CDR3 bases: TGTGCCAGCAGCCAAGTGGCGGGGAGACCTCACAATGAGCAGTTCTTC. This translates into CASSQVAGRPHNEQFF.

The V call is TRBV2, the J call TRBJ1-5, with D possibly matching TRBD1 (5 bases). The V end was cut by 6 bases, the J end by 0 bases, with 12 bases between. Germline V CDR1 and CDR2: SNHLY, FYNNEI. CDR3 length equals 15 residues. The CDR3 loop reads CASRAGRLSNQPQHF. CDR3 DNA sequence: TGTGCCAGCAGGGCGGGACGGCTTAGCAATCAGCCCCAGCATTTT.

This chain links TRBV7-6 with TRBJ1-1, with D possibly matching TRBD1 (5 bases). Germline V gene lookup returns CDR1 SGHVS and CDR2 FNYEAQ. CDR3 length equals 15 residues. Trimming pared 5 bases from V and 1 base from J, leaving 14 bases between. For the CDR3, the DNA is TGTGCCAGCAGCACGCGGACAAGGGGGAACACTGAAGCTTTCTTT. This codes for CASSTRTRGNTEAFF.

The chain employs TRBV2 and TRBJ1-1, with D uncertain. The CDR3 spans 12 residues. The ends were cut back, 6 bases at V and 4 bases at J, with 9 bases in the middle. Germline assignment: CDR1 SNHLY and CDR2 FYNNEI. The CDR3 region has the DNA TGTGCCAGCAGATTCGAGGTCACTGAAGCTTTCTTT. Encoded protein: CASRFEVTEAFF.

CDR3 loop: CAWSIWGDQPQHF. The CDR3 DNA follows: TGTGCCTGGAGTATTTGGGGAGATCAGCCCCAGCATTTT. The chain is built from TRBV30 and TRBJ1-5; D call uncertain. V lost 2 bases and J 5 bases, leaving 10 bases between the germline ends. Looked up from germline, CDR1 is GTSNPN and CDR2 is SVGIG (reference sequence). The CDR3 has 13 amino acids.

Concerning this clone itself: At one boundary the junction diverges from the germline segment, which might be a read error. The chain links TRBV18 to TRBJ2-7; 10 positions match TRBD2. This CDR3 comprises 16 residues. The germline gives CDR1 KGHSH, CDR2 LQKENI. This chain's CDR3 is CASSPSSGRASDEQYF. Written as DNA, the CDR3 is TGTGCCAGCTCACCTTCCAGCGGGAGGGCCTCCGACGAGCAGTACTTC.

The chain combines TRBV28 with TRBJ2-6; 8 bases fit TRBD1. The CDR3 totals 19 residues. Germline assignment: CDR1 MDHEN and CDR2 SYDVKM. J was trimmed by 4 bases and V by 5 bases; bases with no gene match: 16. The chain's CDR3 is CASSGGQAGRSLGANVLTF. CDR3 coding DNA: TGTGCCAGCAGTGGGGGACAGGCAGGGAGATCTCTAGGGGCCAACGTCCTGACTTTC.

Written as DNA, the CDR3 is TGTGCCAGCAGGACTAGCAATGCCGGGGAGCTGTTTTTT. As protein: CASRTSNAGELFF. The J gene is TRBJ2-2, the V gene TRBV2; 7 bases align to TRBD2. The junction had 4 bases not matched to a gene; V was cut back by 6 bases and J by 6 bases. Germline assignment: CDR1 SNHLY and CDR2 FYNNEI. The CDR3 has 13 amino acids.

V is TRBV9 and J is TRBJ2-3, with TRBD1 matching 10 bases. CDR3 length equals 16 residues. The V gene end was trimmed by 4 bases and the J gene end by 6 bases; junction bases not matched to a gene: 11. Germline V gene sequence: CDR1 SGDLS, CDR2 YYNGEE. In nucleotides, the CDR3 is TGTGCCAGCAGCTCTCCGGGACAGGGGCCGGGGGATACGCAGTATTTT. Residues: CASSSPGQGPGDTQYF. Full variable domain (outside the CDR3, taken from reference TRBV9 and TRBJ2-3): DSGVTQTPKHLITATGQRVTLRCSPRSGDLSVYWYQQSLDQGLQFLIQYYNGEERAKGNILERFSAQQFPDLHSELNLSSLELGDSALYFCASSSPGQGPGDTQYFGPGTRLTVL.

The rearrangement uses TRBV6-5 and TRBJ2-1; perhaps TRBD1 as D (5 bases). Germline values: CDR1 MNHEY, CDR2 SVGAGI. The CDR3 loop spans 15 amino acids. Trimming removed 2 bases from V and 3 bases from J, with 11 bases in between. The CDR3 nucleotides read TGTGCCAGCAGTTACGCGGCTAGGGGCTACAATGAGCAGTTCTTC. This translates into CASSYAARGYNEQFF.

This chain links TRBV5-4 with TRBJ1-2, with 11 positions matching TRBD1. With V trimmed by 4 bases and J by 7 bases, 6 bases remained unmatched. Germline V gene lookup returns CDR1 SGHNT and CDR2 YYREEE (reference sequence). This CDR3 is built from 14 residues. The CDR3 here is CASSPDRGLGGYTF. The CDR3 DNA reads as TGTGCCAGCAGCCCGGACAGGGGGCTTGGTGGCTACACCTTC.

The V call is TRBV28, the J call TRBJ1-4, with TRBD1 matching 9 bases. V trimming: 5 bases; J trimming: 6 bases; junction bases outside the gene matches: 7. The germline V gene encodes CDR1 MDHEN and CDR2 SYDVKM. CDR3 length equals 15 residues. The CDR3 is CASSLQGAEDEKLFF. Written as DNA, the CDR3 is TGTGCCAGCAGTCTACAGGGGGCTGAGGATGAAAAACTGTTTTTT.

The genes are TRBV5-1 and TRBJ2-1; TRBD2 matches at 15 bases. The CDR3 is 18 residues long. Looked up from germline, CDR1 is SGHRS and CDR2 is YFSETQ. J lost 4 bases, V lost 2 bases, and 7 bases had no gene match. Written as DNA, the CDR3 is TGCGCCAGCAGCTTCCCGGGACTAGCGGGAGGAACTTACAATGAGCAGTTCTTC. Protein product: CASSFPGLAGGTYNEQFF.

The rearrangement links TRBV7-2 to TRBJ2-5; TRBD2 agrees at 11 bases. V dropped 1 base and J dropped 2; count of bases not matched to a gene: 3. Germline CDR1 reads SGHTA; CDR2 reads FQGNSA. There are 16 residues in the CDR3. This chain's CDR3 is CASSLELAGVQETQYF. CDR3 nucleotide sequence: TGTGCCAGCAGCTTAGAACTAGCGGGAGTGCAAGAGACCCAGTACTTC. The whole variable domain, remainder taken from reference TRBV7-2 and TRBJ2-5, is GAGVSQSPSNKVTEKGKDVELRCDPISGHTALYWYRQSLGQGLEFLIYFQGNSAPDKSGLPSDRFSAERTGGSVSTLTIQRTQQEDSAVYLCASSLELAGVQETQYFGPGTRLLVL.

CDR3 protein: CSVEEGRTIYGYTF. CDR3 nucleotide sequence: TGCAGCGTTGAAGAAGGACGGACTATCTATGGCTACACCTTC. The chain couples TRBV29-1 to TRBJ1-2; D gene unclear. Germline CDR1 is SQVTM and CDR2 is ANQGSEA. The CDR3 covers 14 residues. V was pared by 0 bases and J by 4 bases, with 12 bases between.

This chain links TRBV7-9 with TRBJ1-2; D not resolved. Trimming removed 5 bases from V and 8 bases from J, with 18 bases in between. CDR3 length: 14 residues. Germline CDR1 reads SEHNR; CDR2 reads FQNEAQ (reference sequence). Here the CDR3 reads CASSLYSGIDGYTF. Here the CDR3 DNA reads TGTGCCAGCAGCCTCTACAGCGGCATCGACGGCTACACCTTC.